This T cell receptor beta chain was found in a study of T cell changes during pregnancy in multiple sclerosis. The V gene's germline CDR1 is SQVTM and CDR2 ANQGSEA. This CDR3 is built from 13 residues. Trimming pared 1 base from V and 4 bases from J, leaving 9 bases between. Here immunoSEQ multiplex PCR was the method, and the copy in TCRdb shows in-frame clones only, minus some. The data show 35,000 to 45,000 clones, approximately 91% seen once. The sequence was obtained from a female donor in good health, enrolled as a control in a pregnancy study. Here the sequenced sample was CD4+ T cells from peripheral blood mononuclear cells, taken after pregnancy. V gene TRBV29-1 combines with J gene TRBJ2-3, with D unresolved. CDR3 sequence: CSVEVLASDTQYF. As DNA, the CDR3 is TGCAGCGTTGAAGTTTTGGCATCAGATACGCAGTATTTT.